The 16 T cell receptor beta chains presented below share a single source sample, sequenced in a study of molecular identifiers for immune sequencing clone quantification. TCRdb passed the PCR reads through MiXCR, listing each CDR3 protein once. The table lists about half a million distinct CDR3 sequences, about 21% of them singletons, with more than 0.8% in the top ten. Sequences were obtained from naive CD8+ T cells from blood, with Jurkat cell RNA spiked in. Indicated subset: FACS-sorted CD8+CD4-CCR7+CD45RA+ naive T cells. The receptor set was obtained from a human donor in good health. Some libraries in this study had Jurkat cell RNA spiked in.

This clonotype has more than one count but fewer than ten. CDR3: CASSQEGGAAYEQYF. CDR3 in DNA: TGCGCCAGCAGCCAAGAAGGGGGTGCAGCCTACGAGCAGTACTTC. The V gene is TRBV4-1, the J gene TRBJ2-7; tentatively, D is TRBD1 (6 bases). V lost 0 bases to trimming and J lost 2 bases, with 11 bases between them. CDR1 is MGHRA, CDR2 YSYEKL, per germline. The CDR3 covers 15 residues.

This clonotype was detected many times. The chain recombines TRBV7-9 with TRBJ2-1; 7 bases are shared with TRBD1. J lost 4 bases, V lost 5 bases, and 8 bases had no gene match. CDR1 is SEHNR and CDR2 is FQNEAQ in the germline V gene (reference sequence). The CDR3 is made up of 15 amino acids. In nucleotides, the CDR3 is TGTGCCAGCAGCCCGACCGGGACAGCTTACAATGAGCAGTTCTTC. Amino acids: CASSPTGTAYNEQFF.

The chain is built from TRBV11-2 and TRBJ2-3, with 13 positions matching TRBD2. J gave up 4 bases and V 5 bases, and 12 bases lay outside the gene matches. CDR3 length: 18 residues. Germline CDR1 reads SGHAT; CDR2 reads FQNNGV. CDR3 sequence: CASSPGLAGAFLSDTQYF. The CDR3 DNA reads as TGTGCCAGCAGCCCCGGACTAGCGGGAGCCTTTTTATCAGATACGCAGTATTTT.

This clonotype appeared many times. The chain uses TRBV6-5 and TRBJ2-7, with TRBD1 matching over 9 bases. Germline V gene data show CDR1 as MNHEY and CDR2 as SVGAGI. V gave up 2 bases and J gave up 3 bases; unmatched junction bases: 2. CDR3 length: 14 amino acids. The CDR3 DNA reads TGTGCCAGCAGTTACCTGGGACAGGGCTACGAGCAGTACTTC. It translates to CASSYLGQGYEQYF.

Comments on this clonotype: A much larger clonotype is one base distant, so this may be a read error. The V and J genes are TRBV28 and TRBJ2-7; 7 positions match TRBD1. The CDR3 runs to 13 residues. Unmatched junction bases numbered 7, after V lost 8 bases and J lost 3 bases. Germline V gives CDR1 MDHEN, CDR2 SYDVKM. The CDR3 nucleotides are TGTGCCAGCCCTCAAAGGGGGCGCTACGAGCAGTACTTC. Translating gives CASPQRGRYEQYF.

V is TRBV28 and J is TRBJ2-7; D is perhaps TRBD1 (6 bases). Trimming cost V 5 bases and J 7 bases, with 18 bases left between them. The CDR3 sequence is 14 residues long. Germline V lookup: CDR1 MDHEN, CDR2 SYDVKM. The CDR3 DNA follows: TGTGCCAGCAGTGCAAACCCACGGACAGAGGAGCAGTACTTC. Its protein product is CASSANPRTEEQYF.

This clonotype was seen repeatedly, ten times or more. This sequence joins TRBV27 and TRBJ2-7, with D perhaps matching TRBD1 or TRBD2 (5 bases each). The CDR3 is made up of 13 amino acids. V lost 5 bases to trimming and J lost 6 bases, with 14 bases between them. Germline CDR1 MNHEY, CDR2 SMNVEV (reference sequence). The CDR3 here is CASSRGVGGEQYF. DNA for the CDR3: TGTGCCAGCAGTAGAGGGGTCGGCGGCGAGCAGTACTTC.

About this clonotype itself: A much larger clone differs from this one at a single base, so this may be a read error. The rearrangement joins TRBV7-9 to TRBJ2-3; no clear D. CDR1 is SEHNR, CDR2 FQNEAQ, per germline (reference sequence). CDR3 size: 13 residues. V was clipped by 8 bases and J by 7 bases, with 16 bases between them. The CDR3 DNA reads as TGTGCCAGCCGCTCCGCTACCTGGAATACGCAGTATTTT. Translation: CASRSATWNTQYF.

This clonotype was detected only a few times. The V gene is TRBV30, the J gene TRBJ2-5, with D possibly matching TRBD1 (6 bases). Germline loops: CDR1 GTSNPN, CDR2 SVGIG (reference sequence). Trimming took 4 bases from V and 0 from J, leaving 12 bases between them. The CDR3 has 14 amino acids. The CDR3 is CAWKHRADQETQYF. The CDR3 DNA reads TGTGCCTGGAAGCACAGGGCCGACCAAGAGACCCAGTACTTC.

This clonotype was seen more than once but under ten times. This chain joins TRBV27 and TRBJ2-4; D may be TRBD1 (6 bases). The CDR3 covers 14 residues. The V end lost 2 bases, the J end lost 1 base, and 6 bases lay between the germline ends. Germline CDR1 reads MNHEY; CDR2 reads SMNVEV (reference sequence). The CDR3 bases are TGTGCCAGCAGTTTACAGGGGGCCAAAAACATTCAGTACTTC. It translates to CASSLQGAKNIQYF.

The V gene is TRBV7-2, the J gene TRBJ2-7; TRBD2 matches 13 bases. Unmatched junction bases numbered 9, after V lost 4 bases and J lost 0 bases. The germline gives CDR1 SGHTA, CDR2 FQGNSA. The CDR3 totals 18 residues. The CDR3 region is CASSSSSGLAGLSYEQYF. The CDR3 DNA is TGTGCCAGCAGCTCCAGTTCGGGACTAGCGGGACTCTCCTACGAGCAGTACTTC. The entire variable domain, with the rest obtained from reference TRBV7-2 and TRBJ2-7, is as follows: GAGVSQSPSNKVTEKGKDVELRCDPISGHTALYWYRQSLGQGLEFLIYFQGNSAPDKSGLPSDRFSAERTGGSVSTLTIQRTQQEDSAVYLCASSSSSGLAGLSYEQYFGPGTRLTVT.

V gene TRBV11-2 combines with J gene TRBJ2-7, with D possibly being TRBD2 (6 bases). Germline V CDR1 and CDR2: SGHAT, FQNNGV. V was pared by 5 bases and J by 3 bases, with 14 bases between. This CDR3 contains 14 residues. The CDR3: CASSPQTSNYEQYF. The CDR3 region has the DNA TGTGCCAGCAGCCCCCAGACTAGTAACTACGAGCAGTACTTC.

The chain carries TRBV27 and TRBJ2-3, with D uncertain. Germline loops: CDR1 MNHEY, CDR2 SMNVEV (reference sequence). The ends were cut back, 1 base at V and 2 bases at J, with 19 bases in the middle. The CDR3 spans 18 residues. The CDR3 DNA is TGTGCCAGCAGTTTATTGGCTCGGGCGGACCAACTCACAGATACGCAGTATTTT. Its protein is CASSLLARADQLTDTQYF.

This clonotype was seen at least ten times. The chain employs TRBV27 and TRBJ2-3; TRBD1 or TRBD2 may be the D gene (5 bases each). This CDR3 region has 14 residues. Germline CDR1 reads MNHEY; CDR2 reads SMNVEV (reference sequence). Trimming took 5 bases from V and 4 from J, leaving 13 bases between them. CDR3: CASSPGPFPDTQYF. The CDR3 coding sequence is TGTGCCAGCAGTCCGGGACCTTTCCCAGATACGCAGTATTTT.

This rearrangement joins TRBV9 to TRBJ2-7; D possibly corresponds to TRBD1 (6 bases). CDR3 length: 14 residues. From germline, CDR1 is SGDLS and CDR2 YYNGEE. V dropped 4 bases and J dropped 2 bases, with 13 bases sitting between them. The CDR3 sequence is CASSHRDKAYEQYF. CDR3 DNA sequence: TGTGCCAGCAGCCACCGGGACAAAGCCTACGAGCAGTACTTC. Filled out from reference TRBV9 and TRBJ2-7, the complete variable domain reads DSGVTQTPKHLITATGQRVTLRCSPRSGDLSVYWYQQSLDQGLQFLIQYYNGEERAKGNILERFSAQQFPDLHSELNLSSLELGDSALYFCASSHRDKAYEQYFGPGTRLTVT.

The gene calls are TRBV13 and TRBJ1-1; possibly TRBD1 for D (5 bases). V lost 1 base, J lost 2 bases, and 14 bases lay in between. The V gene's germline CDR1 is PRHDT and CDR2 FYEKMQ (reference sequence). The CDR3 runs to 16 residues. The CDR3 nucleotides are TGTGCCAGCAGCTTAGTCCCGACAGTGCGAAACACTGAAGCTTTCTTT. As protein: CASSLVPTVRNTEAFF.